This T cell receptor (beta chain) originates from a study of Ad26.COV2.S vaccination and SARS-CoV-2 variants. Study outcomes and limitations: Non-spike TCR breadth showed similarity between vaccine and placebo recipients.

This sample's treatment: around 19 received Ad26.COV2.S at low or high dose, single or two shots; 5 received placebo; per-sample allocation not given. The samples date from day 63 after the first vaccine or placebo injection. The table came from immunoSEQ multiplex PCR; TCRdb's copy has only in-frame clones and leaves some out. The sample gives 300,000 to 400,000 clones, roughly 90% of which show up once; around 5.5% is in the top ten. Germline V lookup: CDR1 LGHDT, CDR2 YNNKEL (reference sequence). The CDR3 runs 11 residues. V was clipped by 3 bases and J by 3 bases, with 3 bases between them. This clone was found a few times. Its matching antigen is unknown. The same CDR3 arises from other DNA sequences in this sample as well.

This clonotype originated in a person between 18 and 65 years old who received the Ad26.COV2.S COVID-19 vaccine or a placebo. Here the sequenced sample was peripheral blood, taken in a trial of Ad26.COV2.S vaccine versus placebo. The chain recombines TRBV3-1 (or the pseudogene TRBV3-2) with TRBJ2-7; D unclear. Here the CDR3 DNA reads TGTGCCAGCAGCCACAGCTACGAGCAGTACTTC. Encoded protein: CASSHSYEQYF.